This T cell receptor beta chain originates from a study of T-cell reconstitution after alpha-beta-depleted transplantation in children. The CDR3 has 13 amino acids. Germline V gene sequence: CDR1 SQVTM, CDR2 ANQGSEA. Between the trimmed V and J ends, which lost 4 bases and 4 bases, there was a span of 12 bases. This clonotype was counted only a few times. The TCRbeta library incorporated unique molecular identifiers. From the PCR reads, TCRdb called clonotypes with MiXCR, one entry per CDR3 protein. The top ten hold around 2.4% of the sample, which has 450,000 to 600,000 distinct CDR3 sequences, 30% to 35% seen once.

The sample in question was PBMCs from the stem cell graft donor, obtained from the stem cell graft. The rearrangement links TRBV29-1 to TRBJ2-3, with D possibly matching TRBD2 (6 bases). This receptor was identified in a human donor who donated a stem cell graft to a child with aplastic anemia. The chain's CDR3 is CSVVRGDSDTQYF. CDR3 sequence (DNA): TGCAGCGTTGTGAGAGGGGACTCAGATACGCAGTATTTT.